One sample yielded the 20 T cell receptor beta chains listed below, sequenced in a study of T cell responses to AZD1222 COVID-19 vaccine. Measured with immunoSEQ multiplex PCR; TCRdb has only the in-frame clones, and not every one. The repertoire holds roughly 160,000 clones, with 94% as singletons. Sequenced material: peripheral blood, taken on day 0 of AZD1222 vaccination. These TCRs come from an adult in good health.

CDR3 DNA sequence: TGTGCCAGCAGGAGCCGGACGAAGAACACTGAAGCTTTCTTT. Translation: CASRSRTKNTEAFF. This chain joins TRBV6-5 and TRBJ1-1; no firm D call. V lost 6 bases and J 1 base, leaving 12 bases between the germline ends. From germline, CDR1 is MNHEY and CDR2 SVGAGI. The CDR3 has 14 residues.

This chain connects TRBV5-3 to TRBJ2-3, with unresolved D. TRBV5-3 is an open reading frame whose function is uncertain. V lost 7 bases and J lost 1, with 10 bases in between. This CDR3 has 13 residues. The CDR3 here is CARASACTDTQYF. CDR3 coding DNA: TGTGCCAGAGCCTCGGCTTGCACAGATACGCAGTATTTT.

The chain joins TRBV7-4 to TRBJ1-1; 8 bases line up with TRBD1. The junction had 10 bases not matched to a gene; V was cut back by 7 bases and J by 6 bases. In germline, CDR1 is SGHVT, CDR2 SQSDAQ. The CDR3 extends over 14 amino acids. The CDR3: CASTKRDRHPEAFF. In DNA, the CDR3 is TGTGCCAGCACCAAACGGGACAGGCACCCTGAAGCTTTCTTT.

V and J are TRBV21-1 and TRBJ2-7; the table names TRBD2, a call not compared with the DNA. TRBV21-1 is an annotated pseudogene. The CDR3 is 16 residues long. CDR3 sequence reads: CASSKNTRRLKYEQYF. Here the CDR3 DNA reads TGTGCCAGCAGCAAAAATACTCGGAGACTTAAATACGAGCAGTACTTC.

This chain connects TRBV5-5 to TRBJ2-7; D is tentatively TRBD1 or TRBD2 (6 bases each). V was cut by 1 base and J by 7 bases, with 12 bases left in between. Germline V gene lookup returns CDR1 SGHKS and CDR2 YYEKEE (reference sequence). This CDR3 is built from 13 residues. CDR3 residues: CASSLWGAREQYF. DNA of the CDR3: TGTGCCAGCAGCTTGTGGGGGGCGCGAGAGCAGTACTTC.

This clone appeared a few times. This chain connects TRBV4-1 to TRBJ2-3, with D possibly called TRBD1 or TRBD2 (6 bases each). CDR1 and CDR2 (germline): MGHRA, YSYEKL. V was clipped by 2 bases and J by 3 bases, with 12 bases between them. The CDR3 contains 15 residues. The CDR3 spells CASSQTRGETDTQYF. CDR3 nucleotides: TGCGCCAGCAGCCAAACAAGGGGGGAGACAGATACGCAGTATTTT.

The chain uses TRBV6-5 and TRBJ1-2, with a possible D match to TRBD1 (6 bases). Trimming pared 4 bases from V and 4 bases from J, leaving 13 bases between. The length of the CDR3 is 14 residues. CDR1 MNHEY and CDR2 SVGAGI come from the germline V gene. CDR3 in amino acids: CASSSTGTSYGYTF. The CDR3 nucleotides are TGTGCCAGCAGTTCCACCGGGACAAGCTATGGCTACACCTTC.

V gene TRBV15 combines with J gene TRBJ2-5, with a possible D match to TRBD2 (6 bases). Germline CDR1 reads LNHNV; CDR2 reads YYDKDF (reference sequence). This CDR3 spans 16 amino acids. V was cut by 0 bases and J by 1 base, with 12 bases left in between. The CDR3 nucleotides read TGTGCCACCAGCAGAGATGGGCGGGGCGGCCAAGAGACCCAGTACTTC. It yields the protein CATSRDGRGGQETQYF.

The rearrangement links TRBV30 to TRBJ1-5, with 7 bases fitting TRBD1. Germline-derived CDR1 and CDR2 are GTSNPN and SVGIG (reference sequence). The ends lost 8 bases at V and 4 bases at J; junction bases unmatched: 8. The CDR3 is 13 residues long. The CDR3 nucleotides read TGTGCCGGGGGGACAGACTTTAATCAGCCCCAGCATTTT. It is translated as CAGGTDFNQPQHF. Supplemented by reference TRBV30 and TRBJ1-5, the full variable domain reads SQTIHQWPATLVQPVGSPLSLECTVEGTSNPNLYWYRQAAGRGLQLLFYSVGIGQISSEVPQNLSASRPQDRQFILSSKKLLLSDSGFYLCAGGTDFNQPQHFGDGTRLSIL.

V is TRBV5-1 and J is TRBJ2-2, with 7 bases fitting TRBD1. Trimming cost V 6 bases and J 3 bases; bases outside gene matches: 8. The CDR3 extends over 15 amino acids. From germline, CDR1 is SGHRS and CDR2 YFSETQ. This chain's CDR3 is CASTRGSLDTGELFF. The CDR3 bases are TGCGCCAGCACCAGGGGGAGCTTGGACACCGGGGAGCTGTTTTTT.

V is TRBV10-1 and J is TRBJ1-1; weak D call: TRBD1 (5 bases). V dropped 7 bases and J dropped 2 bases, with 14 bases sitting between them. Germline assignment: CDR1 WNHNN and CDR2 SYGVQD (reference sequence). The CDR3 spans 14 residues. The CDR3 DNA sequence: TGCGCCAGCACCGACGACAGCTTAAACACTGAAGCTTTCTTT. Amino acid sequence: CASTDDSLNTEAFF.

V usage is TRBV5-4 and J usage is TRBJ1-1; the D is unclear. The CDR3 contains 12 residues. Germline lookup yields CDR1 SGHNT and CDR2 YYREEE (reference sequence). V shed 4 bases and J shed 4 bases, with 8 bases lying between them. This CDR3 reads CASSPGRTEAFF. In DNA form, the CDR3 reads TGTGCCAGCAGCCCGGGCCGCACTGAAGCTTTCTTT.

This rearrangement joins TRBV5-6 to TRBJ2-3, with 7 nucleotides matching TRBD2. Trimming at V came to 4 bases and at J to 2 bases, leaving 10 bases not matched to a gene. The CDR3 length is 16 residues. CDR1 and CDR2 (germline): SGHDT, YYEEEE. Here the CDR3 reads CASSPLVREFTDTQYF. As DNA, the CDR3 is TGTGCCAGCAGCCCATTGGTGCGGGAGTTCACAGATACGCAGTATTTT.

The genes are TRBV15 and TRBJ1-2, with a weak D call TRBD1 (5 bases). The V and J ends lost 1 base and 8 bases respectively, with 14 bases between them. Germline V gene sequence: CDR1 LNHNV, CDR2 YYDKDF (reference sequence). The CDR3 loop spans 14 amino acids. CDR3 sequence (DNA): TGTGCCACCAGCAGAGTCTTGGGGACGGAAGGCTACACCTTC. Translating gives CATSRVLGTEGYTF.

This chain links TRBV18 with TRBJ1-1; D gene unclear. This CDR3 contains 15 residues. Per the germline V gene, CDR1 is KGHSH and CDR2 is LQKENI. The V gene lost 6 bases and the J gene lost 0 bases, with 14 bases spanning the gap. The CDR3 reads CASSYAEVMNTEAFF. The CDR3 region has the DNA TGTGCCAGCTCCTACGCGGAAGTAATGAACACTGAAGCTTTCTTT.

This clone appeared once. V is TRBV27 and J is TRBJ1-1; unclear D gene. V was trimmed by 5 bases and J by 1 base, leaving 11 bases between them. Looked up from germline, CDR1 is MNHEY and CDR2 is SMNVEV (reference sequence). The CDR3 has 14 amino acids. The CDR3 nucleotides read TGTGCCAGCAGTCTCCAGGCGGGGAACACTGAAGCTTTCTTT. Translating it yields CASSLQAGNTEAFF.

V is TRBV18 and J is TRBJ1-4, with D possibly matching TRBD1 (6 bases). Germline CDR1 is KGHSH and CDR2 is LQKENI. V was cut by 6 bases and J by 3 bases, with 11 bases left in between. This CDR3 region has 14 residues. CDR3 DNA sequence: TGTGCCAGCTCCGCAGGGGTCTCTAATGAAAAACTGTTTTTT. This sequence encodes CASSAGVSNEKLFF.

The V gene is TRBV19, the J gene TRBJ1-2; D ambiguous. This CDR3 region has 14 residues. Between the trimmed V and J ends, which lost 3 bases and 4 bases, there was a span of 12 bases. Germline-derived CDR1 and CDR2 are LNHDA and SQIVND (reference sequence). The CDR3 here is CASSMYGTAYGYTF. Here the CDR3 DNA reads TGTGCCAGTAGTATGTACGGCACGGCCTATGGCTACACCTTC.

The chain couples TRBV14 to TRBJ1-2; D gene uncertain. CDR1 and CDR2 (germline): SGHDN, FVKESK. V was pared by 3 bases and J by 4 bases, with 9 bases between. This CDR3 has 13 residues. In DNA, the CDR3 is TGTGCCAGCAGCCAGGCGCACAGCTATGGCTACACCTTC. This translates into CASSQAHSYGYTF.

The chain joins TRBV7-9 to TRBJ2-1; 14 nucleotides align to TRBD2. Germline V gene lookup returns CDR1 SEHNR and CDR2 FQNEAQ (reference sequence). V dropped 5 bases and J dropped 4; count of bases not matched to a gene: 4. This CDR3 comprises 16 residues. In DNA form, the CDR3 reads TGTGCCAGCAGCCAAAGACTAGCGGGAGGGTACAATGAGCAGTTCTTC. Protein product: CASSQRLAGGYNEQFF.